Shown below are 26 T cell receptor beta chains from a single sample sequenced in a study of regulatory T cells in long-lasting Graves disease. iRepertoire HTBI primers and Arm-PCR of CDR3 regions built TCR beta libraries. TCRdb re-analysed the multiplex PCR reads in MiXCR, keeping a single row per CDR3 protein. The table shows 400,000 to 450,000 distinct CDR3 sequences, with around 20% occurring only once. Time point given: persistent/refractory GD, antithyroid drugs over 5 years with positive TRAb. Scientists built the TCR library using RNA that was extracted from PBMCs. Source: peripheral blood mononuclear cells (PBMCs), taken when the disease was refractory, from a patient treated with antithyroid drugs. The receptors here all came from a female donor with Graves disease.

There are many counts of this clonotype. The gene calls are TRBV6-1 and TRBJ1-4, with D uncertain. Germline CDR1 reads MNHNS; CDR2 reads SASEGT. The CDR3 extends over 11 amino acids. V lost 11 bases to trimming and J lost 4 bases, with 8 bases between them. The CDR3 region is CAGAVNEKLFF. The CDR3, as DNA: TGTGCCGGTGCCGTTAATGAAAAACTGTTTTTT.

This clonotype was seen repeatedly, ten times or more. V and J are TRBV12-3 or TRBV12-4 and TRBJ1-2, with D unresolved. The CDR3 sequence is 15 residues long. V was shortened by 2 bases and J by 8 bases, with 18 bases between the two germline ends. CDR3 nucleotide sequence: TGTGCCAGCAGTTTAAACGGGGTAGGAGTTCAGGGCTACACCTTC. It codes for CASSLNGVGVQGYTF.

The rearrangement joins TRBV20-1 to TRBJ2-5; 8 nucleotides align to TRBD2. Germline V gene lookup returns CDR1 DFQATT and CDR2 SNEGSKA (reference sequence). The CDR3 runs 14 residues. After removal of 3 bases from V and 5 bases from J, the junction contained 8 bases not matched to a gene. CDR3 loop: CSASGAGGRETQYF. CDR3 nucleotides: TGCAGTGCTAGCGGGGCGGGAGGCAGGGAGACCCAGTACTTC.

This chain uses TRBV11-2 with TRBJ2-3, with D perhaps TRBD1 (6 bases). CDR1 and CDR2 from the germline V gene are SGHAT and FQNNGV. V was shortened by 5 bases and J by 0 bases, with 18 bases between the two germline ends. This CDR3 has 17 residues. The CDR3 is CASSPQTGIGSTDTQYF. As DNA, the CDR3 is TGTGCCAGCAGCCCCCAAACAGGGATAGGTAGCACAGATACGCAGTATTTT.

This clonotype was seen repeatedly, ten times or more. The rearrangement links TRBV6-1 to TRBJ2-5, with a possible D match to TRBD2 (6 bases). CDR1 is MNHNS and CDR2 is SASEGT in the germline V gene. V was trimmed by 11 bases and J by 1 base, leaving 29 bases between them. This CDR3 is built from 18 residues. The chain's CDR3 is CAGTNGGAQWGSQETQYF. The CDR3 DNA is TGTGCCGGCACTAACGGCGGGGCCCAATGGGGCAGCCAAGAGACCCAGTACTTC.

This clonotype has a count of ten or more. This rearrangement joins TRBV5-8 to TRBJ2-2, with a possible D match to TRBD2 (6 bases). Trimming took off 4 bases at V and 6 bases at J, with 10 bases between the two ends. The CDR3 covers 13 residues. Germline-derived CDR1 and CDR2 are SGHTS and YDEGEE. The DNA of the CDR3 is TGTGCCAGCAGCCTCCGCGGGGCCGGGGAGCTGTTTTTT. It encodes CASSLRGAGELFF.

The sample holds many counts of this clonotype. This chain joins TRBV6-1 and TRBJ1-2, with D perhaps matching TRBD1 (6 bases). There are 15 residues in the CDR3. CDR1 and CDR2 (germline): MNHNS, SASEGT. The germline V and J ends were trimmed by 5 bases and 0 bases, with 13 bases remaining between them. CDR3 sequence reads: CASSRPGQANYGYTF. The CDR3 DNA follows: TGTGCCAGCAGTCGGCCGGGACAAGCTAACTATGGCTACACCTTC.

Note on this clonotype: A read error may be the cause here, since a much bigger clone is one base away. The rearrangement joins TRBV20-1 to TRBJ2-7, with TRBD2 matching 11 bases. The germline V gene encodes CDR1 DFQATT and CDR2 SNEGSKA (reference sequence). The CDR3 sequence is 14 residues long. Germline trimming cut 6 bases from V and 7 bases from J; bases unmatched to any gene: 11. The CDR3 sequence: CSAGLAGGPREQYF. The CDR3 nucleotides are TGCAGTGCAGGTTTAGCGGGAGGGCCGAGGGAGCAGTACTTC.

The chain joins TRBV5-1 to TRBJ2-5; D is undetermined. This CDR3 region has 13 residues. Germline V gene lookup returns CDR1 SGHRS and CDR2 YFSETQ. V lost 2 bases and J lost 7, with 12 bases in between. The DNA for the CDR3 is TGCGCCAGCAGCTTTGGCTCAGAAGGGACCCAGTACTTC. Translating it yields CASSFGSEGTQYF.

The genes are TRBV27 and TRBJ1-2; the D is unclear. V was pared by 5 bases and J by 4 bases, with 17 bases between. CDR1 and CDR2 (germline): MNHEY, SMNVEV (reference sequence). The CDR3 covers 15 residues. CDR3 nucleotide sequence: TGTGCCAGCAGTCCCGACACAAGGATTATCTATGGCTACACCTTC. Amino acids: CASSPDTRIIYGYTF.

The V gene is TRBV27, the J gene TRBJ2-2; unclear D gene. The CDR3 is made up of 14 amino acids. The germline gives CDR1 MNHEY, CDR2 SMNVEV (reference sequence). V was pared by 6 bases and J by 2 bases, with 10 bases between. CDR3 nucleotides: TGTGCCAGCAGGTCGGCACGTAACACCGGGGAGCTGTTTTTT. Protein: CASRSARNTGELFF.

This clonotype occurred many times. The rearrangement links TRBV2 to TRBJ2-7, with D uncertain. CDR1 is SNHLY and CDR2 is FYNNEI in the germline V gene. The germline V and J ends were trimmed by 2 bases and 2 bases, with 10 bases remaining between them. The CDR3 is made up of 14 amino acids. CDR3 amino acids: CASSELPDTYEQYF. CDR3 bases: TGTGCCAGCAGTGAACTCCCTGATACCTACGAGCAGTACTTC.

This clonotype has only a few counts. The chain has TRBV3-1 and TRBJ1-2; D is possibly TRBD1 (5 bases). The V gene lost 6 bases and the J gene lost 0 bases, with 11 bases spanning the gap. CDR1 and CDR2 (germline): LGHDT, YNNKEL (reference sequence). This CDR3 contains 14 residues. The CDR3: CASRPGTANYGYTF. The CDR3 DNA reads as TGTGCCAGCAGACCCGGGACGGCTAACTATGGCTACACCTTC. Filled out from reference TRBV3-1 and TRBJ1-2, the complete variable domain reads DTAVSQTPKYLVTQMGNDKSIKCEQNLGHDTMYWYKQDSKKFLKIMFSYNNKELIINETVPNRFSPKSPDKAHLNLHINSLELGDSAVYFCASRPGTANYGYTFGSGTRLTVV.

This clonotype was found many times. The chain joins TRBV5-6 to TRBJ2-7; 12 nucleotides align to TRBD1. CDR1 is SGHDT, CDR2 YYEEEE, per germline. V dropped 5 bases and J dropped 6; count of bases not matched to a gene: 9. The CDR3 runs 15 residues. CDR3 nucleotides: TGTGCCAGCAGTCTCGCGGGACAGGGGGCGGTCGAGCAGTACTTC. It codes for CASSLAGQGAVEQYF.

This clonotype has only a few counts. This chain links TRBV5-1 with TRBJ1-1; unclear D gene. V was pared by 4 bases and J by 1 base, with 11 bases between. CDR1 is SGHRS, CDR2 YFSETQ, per germline. The CDR3 loop spans 14 amino acids. The CDR3 loop is CASSRGSGNTEAFF. The CDR3, as DNA: TGCGCCAGCAGCCGAGGGAGTGGGAACACTGAAGCTTTCTTT.

V is TRBV15 and J is TRBJ1-5; 7 nucleotides align to TRBD1. J lost 5 bases, V lost 4 bases, and 5 bases had no gene match. CDR3 length: 14 amino acids. Germline values: CDR1 LNHNV, CDR2 YYDKDF (reference sequence). The CDR3, as DNA: TGTGCCACCAGCATTCGACAGGGTTATCAGCCCCAGCATTTT. Translating it yields CATSIRQGYQPQHF.

This clonotype was seen ten or more times. J is TRBJ2-2 and V is TRBV2; 7 nucleotides align to TRBD1. Germline values: CDR1 SNHLY, CDR2 FYNNEI. V lost 4 bases and J lost 5; bases outside the gene matches: 7. This CDR3 spans 15 amino acids. CDR3 nucleotides: TGTGCCAGCAGTGCCAGGGAACAGGGGACCGGGGAGCTGTTTTTT. Translated, it gives CASSAREQGTGELFF.

This clonotype was observed at least ten times. The rearrangement links TRBV2 to TRBJ1-1; TRBD1 aligns across 7 bases. V lost 5 bases, J lost 7 bases, and 4 bases stayed unmatched. Germline V lookup: CDR1 SNHLY, CDR2 FYNNEI. This CDR3 contains 12 residues. The CDR3: CASSLQGNEAFF. The CDR3 nucleotides read TGTGCCAGCAGTTTACAGGGGAATGAAGCTTTCTTT.

This clonotype showed up many times. The chain links TRBV3-1 to TRBJ2-5; D might be TRBD1 (6 bases). Trimming left V 4 bases short and J 5 bases short, with 14 bases between. The CDR3 totals 14 residues. CDR1 is LGHDT and CDR2 is YNNKEL in the germline V gene (reference sequence). In DNA, the CDR3 is TGTGCCAGCAGCCTCAAGACAGGCCTGGAGACCCAGTACTTC. Protein: CASSLKTGLETQYF.

The count of this clonotype is one. The V gene is TRBV18, the J gene TRBJ2-7, with TRBD2 matching 15 bases. There are 18 residues in the CDR3. Germline V lookup: CDR1 KGHSH, CDR2 LQKENI. V lost 3 bases, J lost 1 base, and 7 bases stayed unmatched. The DNA of the CDR3 is TGTGCCAGCTCACCCCCGGGACTAGCGGGAGGAGGGTCCTACGAGCAGTACTTC. It codes for CASSPPGLAGGGSYEQYF.

The CDR3 sequence: CASRPTRSETQYF. The CDR3 region has the DNA TGTGCCAGCAGACCCACTAGGTCGGAGACCCAGTACTTC. This sequence joins TRBV28 and TRBJ2-5; a weak D match, TRBD2 (5 bases). The V end lost 6 bases, the J end lost 5 bases, and 13 bases lay between the germline ends. Germline loops: CDR1 MDHEN, CDR2 SYDVKM. This CDR3 comprises 13 residues. Using reference TRBV28 and TRBJ2-5 for the parts outside the CDR3, the full variable domain is DVKVTQSSRYLVKRTGEKVFLECVQDMDHENMFWYRQDPGLGLRLIYFSYDVKMKEKGDIPEGYSVSREKKERFSLILESASTNQTSMYLCASRPTRSETQYFGPGTRLLVL.

The gene calls are TRBV27 and TRBJ2-6; D call uncertain. V was shortened by 1 base and J by 2 bases, with 12 bases between the two germline ends. Germline CDR1 is MNHEY and CDR2 is SMNVEV (reference sequence). CDR3 length: 17 amino acids. CDR3 sequence (DNA): TGTGCCAGCAGTTTATTCGTCGCGAATACTGGGGCCAACGTCCTGACTTTC. This gives the protein CASSLFVANTGANVLTF. The full variable domain, with the rest looked up from reference TRBV27 and TRBJ2-6, is EAQVTQNPRYLITVTGKKLTVTCSQNMNHEYMSWYRQDPGLGLRQIYYSMNVEVTDKGDVPEGYKVSRKEKRNFPLILESPSPNQTSLYFCASSLFVANTGANVLTFGAGSRLTVL.

This clonotype came up a few times. CDR3: CASSAYRIMNTEAFF. CDR3 in DNA: TGTGCCAGTAGTGCTTACAGGATCATGAACACTGAAGCTTTCTTT. The chain joins TRBV19 to TRBJ1-1, with D possibly being TRBD1 (5 bases). This CDR3 comprises 15 residues. Deletions cut 5 bases from V and 0 bases from J, with 13 bases between. The germline V gene encodes CDR1 LNHDA and CDR2 SQIVND (reference sequence).

The V gene is TRBV6-5, the J gene TRBJ1-2; D ambiguous. V dropped 3 bases and J dropped 2 bases, with 7 bases sitting between them. Germline V gives CDR1 MNHEY, CDR2 SVGAGI. This CDR3 has 13 amino acids. The CDR3 here is CASSYSMNYGYTF. CDR3 coding DNA: TGTGCCAGCAGTTATTCAATGAACTATGGCTACACCTTC.

This clonotype occurred a few times. This rearrangement joins TRBV30 to TRBJ1-1; D is undetermined. V was shortened by 4 bases and J by 4 bases, with 10 bases between the two germline ends. This CDR3 is built from 12 residues. From germline, CDR1 is GTSNPN and CDR2 SVGIG (reference sequence). DNA for the CDR3: TGTGCCTGGAACGGGGTGGGCACTGAAGCTTTCTTT. Translated: CAWNGVGTEAFF.

This clonotype was detected a few times. V gene TRBV5-1 combines with J gene TRBJ1-6; D unclear. Germline V lookup: CDR1 SGHRS, CDR2 YFSETQ. The CDR3 runs to 13 residues. Between the trimmed V and J ends, which lost 0 bases and 10 bases, there was a span of 8 bases. The DNA for the CDR3 is TGCGCCAGCAGCTTGGTGGAGGGATCACCCCTCCACTTT. Translating it yields CASSLVEGSPLHF.